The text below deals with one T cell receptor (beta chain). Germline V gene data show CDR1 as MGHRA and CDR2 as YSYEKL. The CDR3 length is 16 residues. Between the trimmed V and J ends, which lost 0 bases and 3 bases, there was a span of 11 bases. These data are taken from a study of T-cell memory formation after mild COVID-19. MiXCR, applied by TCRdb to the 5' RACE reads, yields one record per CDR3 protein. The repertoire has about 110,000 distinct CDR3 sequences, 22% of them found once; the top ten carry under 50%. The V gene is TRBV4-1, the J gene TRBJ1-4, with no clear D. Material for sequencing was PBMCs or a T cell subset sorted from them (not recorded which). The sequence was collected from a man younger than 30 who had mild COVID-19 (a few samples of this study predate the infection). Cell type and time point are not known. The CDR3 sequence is CASSQETGRANEKLFF. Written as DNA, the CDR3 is TGCGCCAGCAGCCAAGAAACGGGTCGAGCTAATGAAAAACTGTTTTTT.